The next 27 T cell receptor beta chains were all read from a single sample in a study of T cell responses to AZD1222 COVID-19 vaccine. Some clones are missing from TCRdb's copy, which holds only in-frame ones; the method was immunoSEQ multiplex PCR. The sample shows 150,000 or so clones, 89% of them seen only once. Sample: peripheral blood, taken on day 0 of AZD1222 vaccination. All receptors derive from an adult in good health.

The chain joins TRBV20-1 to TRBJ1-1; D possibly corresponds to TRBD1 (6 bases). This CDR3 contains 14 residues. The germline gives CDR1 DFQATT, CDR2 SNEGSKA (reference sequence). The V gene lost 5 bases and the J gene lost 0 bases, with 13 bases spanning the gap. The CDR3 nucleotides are TGCAGTGCTCGTGTGGGGGCGGTGAACACTGAAGCTTTCTTT. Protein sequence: CSARVGAVNTEAFF.

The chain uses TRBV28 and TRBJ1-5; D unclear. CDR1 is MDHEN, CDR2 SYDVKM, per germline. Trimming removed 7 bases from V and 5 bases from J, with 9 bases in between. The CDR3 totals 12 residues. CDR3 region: CASTLLDQPQHF. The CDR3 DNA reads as TGTGCCAGCACCCTATTGGATCAGCCCCAGCATTTT.

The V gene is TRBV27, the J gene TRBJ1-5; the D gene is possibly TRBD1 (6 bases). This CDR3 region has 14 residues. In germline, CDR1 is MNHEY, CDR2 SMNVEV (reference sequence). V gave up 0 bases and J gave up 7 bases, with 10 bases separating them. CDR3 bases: TGTGCCAGCAGTTTATCGGGCAGGGGACAGCCCCAGCATTTT. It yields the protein CASSLSGRGQPQHF.

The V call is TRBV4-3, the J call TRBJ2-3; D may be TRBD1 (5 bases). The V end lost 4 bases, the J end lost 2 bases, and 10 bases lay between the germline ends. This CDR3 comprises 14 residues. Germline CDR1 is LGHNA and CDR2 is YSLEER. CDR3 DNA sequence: TGCGCCAGCAGCCCCCAGGGATACACAGATACGCAGTATTTT. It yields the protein CASSPQGYTDTQYF.

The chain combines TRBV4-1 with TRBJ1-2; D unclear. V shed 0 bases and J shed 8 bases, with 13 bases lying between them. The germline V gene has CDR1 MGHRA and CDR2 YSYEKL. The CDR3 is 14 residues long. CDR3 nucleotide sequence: TGCGCCAGCAGCCAAGATGACCCGGGTCTAGGCTACACCTTC. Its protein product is CASSQDDPGLGYTF.

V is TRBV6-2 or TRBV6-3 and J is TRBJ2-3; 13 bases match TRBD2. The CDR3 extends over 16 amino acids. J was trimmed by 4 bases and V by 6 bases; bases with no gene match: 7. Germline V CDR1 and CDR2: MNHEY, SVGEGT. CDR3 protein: CASSHTSGRAPDTQYF. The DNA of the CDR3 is TGTGCCAGCAGCCATACTAGCGGGAGGGCCCCAGATACGCAGTATTTT.

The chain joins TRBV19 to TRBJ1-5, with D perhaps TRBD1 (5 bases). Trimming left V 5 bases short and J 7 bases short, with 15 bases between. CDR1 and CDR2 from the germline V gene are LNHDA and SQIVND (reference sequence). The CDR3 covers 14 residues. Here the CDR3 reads CASSVDSWGQPQHF. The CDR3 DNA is TGTGCCAGTAGTGTGGACTCATGGGGCCAGCCCCAGCATTTT.

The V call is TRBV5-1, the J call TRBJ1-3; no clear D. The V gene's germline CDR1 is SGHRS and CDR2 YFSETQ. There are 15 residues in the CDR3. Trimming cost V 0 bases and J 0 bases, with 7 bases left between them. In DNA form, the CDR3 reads TGCGCCAGCAGCTTGGTCCCAGCCTCTGGAAACACCATATATTTT. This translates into CASSLVPASGNTIYF. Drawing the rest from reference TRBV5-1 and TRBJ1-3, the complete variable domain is KAGVTQTPRYLIKTRGQQVTLSCSPISGHRSVSWYQQTPGQGLQFLFEYFSETQRNKGNFPGRFSGRQFSNSRSEMNVSTLELGDSALYLCASSLVPASGNTIYFGEGSWLTVV.

CDR3 protein: CASSHDPGAGGYNEQFF. The DNA of the CDR3 is TGCGCCAGCAGCCATGATCCGGGAGCGGGAGGGTACAATGAGCAGTTCTTC. This chain connects TRBV4-1 to TRBJ2-1; 10 bases are a match to TRBD2. V was clipped by 3 bases and J by 4 bases; unmatched bases: 9. Germline lookup yields CDR1 MGHRA and CDR2 YSYEKL. CDR3 length: 17 residues.

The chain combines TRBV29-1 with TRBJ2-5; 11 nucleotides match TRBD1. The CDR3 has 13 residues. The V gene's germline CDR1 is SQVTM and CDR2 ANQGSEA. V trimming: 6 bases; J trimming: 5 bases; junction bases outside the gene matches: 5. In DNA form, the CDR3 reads TGCAGCGTGTGGACAGGGGGCGGTGAGACCCAGTACTTC. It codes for CSVWTGGGETQYF.

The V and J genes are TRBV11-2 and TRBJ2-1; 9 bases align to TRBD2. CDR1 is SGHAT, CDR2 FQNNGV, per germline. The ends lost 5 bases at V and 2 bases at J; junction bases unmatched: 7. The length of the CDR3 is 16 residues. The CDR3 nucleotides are TGTGCCAGCAGCCCCCGACTAGCGGACACCTACAATGAGCAGTTCTTC. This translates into CASSPRLADTYNEQFF.

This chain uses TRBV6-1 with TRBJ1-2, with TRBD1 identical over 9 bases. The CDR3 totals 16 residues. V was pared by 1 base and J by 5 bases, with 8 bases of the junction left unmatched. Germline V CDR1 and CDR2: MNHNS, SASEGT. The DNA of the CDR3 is TGTGCCAGCAGTGAAGATTCAACAGGGGGCTCATATGGCTACACCTTC. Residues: CASSEDSTGGSYGYTF.

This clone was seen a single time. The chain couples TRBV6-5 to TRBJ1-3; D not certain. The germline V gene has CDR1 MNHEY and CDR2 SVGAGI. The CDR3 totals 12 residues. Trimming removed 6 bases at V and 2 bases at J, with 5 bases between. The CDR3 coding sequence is TGTGCCAGCAGGAGGGCTGGAAACACCATATATTTT. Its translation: CASRRAGNTIYF.

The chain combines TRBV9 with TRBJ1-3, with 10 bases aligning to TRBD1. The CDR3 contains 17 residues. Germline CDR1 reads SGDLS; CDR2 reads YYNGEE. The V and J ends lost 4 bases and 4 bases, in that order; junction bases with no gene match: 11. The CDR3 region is CASSPRQGALVGNTIYF. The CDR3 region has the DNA TGTGCCAGCAGCCCCAGACAGGGGGCGTTGGTGGGAAACACCATATATTTT.

This CDR3 reads CASSLSGTGSFGYTF. The CDR3 DNA reads TGTGCCAGCAGCTTATCAGGGACAGGGTCGTTTGGCTACACCTTC. V gene TRBV7-8 combines with J gene TRBJ1-2; 9 bases are a match to TRBD1. The CDR3 runs 15 residues. The V gene end was trimmed by 2 bases and the J gene end by 7 bases; junction bases not matched to a gene: 8. Germline V lookup: CDR1 SGHVS, CDR2 FQNEAQ.

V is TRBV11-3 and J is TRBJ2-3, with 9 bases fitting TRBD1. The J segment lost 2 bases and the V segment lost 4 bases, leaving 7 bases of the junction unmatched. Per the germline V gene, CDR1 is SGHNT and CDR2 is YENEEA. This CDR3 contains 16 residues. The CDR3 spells CASSSGDRVFTDTQYF. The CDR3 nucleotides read TGTGCCAGCAGCTCTGGGGACAGGGTGTTCACAGATACGCAGTATTTT.

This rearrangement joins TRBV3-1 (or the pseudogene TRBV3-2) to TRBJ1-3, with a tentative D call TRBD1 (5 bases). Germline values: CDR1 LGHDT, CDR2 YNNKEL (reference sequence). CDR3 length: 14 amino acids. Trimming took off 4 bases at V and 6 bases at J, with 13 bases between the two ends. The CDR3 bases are TGTGCCAGCAGCCTCCGGGACGGACAAAACACCATATATTTT. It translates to CASSLRDGQNTIYF.

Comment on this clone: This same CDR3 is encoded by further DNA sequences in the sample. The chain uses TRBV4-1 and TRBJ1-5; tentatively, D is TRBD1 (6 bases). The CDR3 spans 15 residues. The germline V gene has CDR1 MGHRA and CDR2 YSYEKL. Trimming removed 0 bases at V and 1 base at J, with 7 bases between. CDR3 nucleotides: TGCGCCAGCAGCCAAGATCAGGGGAGCAATCAGCCCCAGCATTTT. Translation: CASSQDQGSNQPQHF.

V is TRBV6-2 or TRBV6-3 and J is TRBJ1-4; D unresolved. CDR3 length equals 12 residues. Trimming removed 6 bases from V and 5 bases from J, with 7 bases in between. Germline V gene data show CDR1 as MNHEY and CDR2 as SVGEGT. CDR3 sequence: CASSLDNEKLFF. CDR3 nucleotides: TGTGCCAGCAGCCTGGACAATGAAAAACTGTTTTTT.

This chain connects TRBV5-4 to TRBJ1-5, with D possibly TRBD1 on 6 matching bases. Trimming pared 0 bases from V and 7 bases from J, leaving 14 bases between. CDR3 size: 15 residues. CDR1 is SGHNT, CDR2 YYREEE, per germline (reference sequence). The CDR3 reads CASSLGGAFGQPQHF. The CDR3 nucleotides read TGTGCCAGCAGCTTGGGGGGGGCCTTCGGGCAGCCCCAGCATTTT.

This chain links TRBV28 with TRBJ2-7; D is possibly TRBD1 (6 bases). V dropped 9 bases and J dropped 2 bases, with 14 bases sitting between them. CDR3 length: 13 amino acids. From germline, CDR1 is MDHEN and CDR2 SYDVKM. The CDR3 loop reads CASSGTWTYEQYF. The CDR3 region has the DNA TGTGCCAGTTCCGGGACATGGACCTACGAGCAGTACTTC.

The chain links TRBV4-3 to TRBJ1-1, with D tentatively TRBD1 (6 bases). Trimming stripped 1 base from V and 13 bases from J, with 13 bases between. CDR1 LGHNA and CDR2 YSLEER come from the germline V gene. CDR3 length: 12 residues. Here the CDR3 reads CASSQAQTGIFF. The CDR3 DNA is TGCGCCAGCAGCCAAGCCCAGACAGGCATTTTCTTT.

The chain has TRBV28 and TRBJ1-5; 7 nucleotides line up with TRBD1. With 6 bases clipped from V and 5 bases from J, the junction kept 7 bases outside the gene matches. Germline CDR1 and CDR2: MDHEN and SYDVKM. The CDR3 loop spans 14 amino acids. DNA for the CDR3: TGTGCCAGCAGACCAGGGACAGTAGATCAGCCCCAGCATTTT. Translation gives CASRPGTVDQPQHF. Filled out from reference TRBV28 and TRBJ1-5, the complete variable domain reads DVKVTQSSRYLVKRTGEKVFLECVQDMDHENMFWYRQDPGLGLRLIYFSYDVKMKEKGDIPEGYSVSREKKERFSLILESASTNQTSMYLCASRPGTVDQPQHFGDGTRLSIL.

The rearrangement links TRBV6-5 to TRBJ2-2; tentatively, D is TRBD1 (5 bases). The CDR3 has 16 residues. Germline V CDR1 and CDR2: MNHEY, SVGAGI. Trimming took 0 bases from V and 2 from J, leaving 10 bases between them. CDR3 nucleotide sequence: TGTGCCAGCAGTTACTCCCACAGGAGAAACACCGGGGAGCTGTTTTTT. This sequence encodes CASSYSHRRNTGELFF.

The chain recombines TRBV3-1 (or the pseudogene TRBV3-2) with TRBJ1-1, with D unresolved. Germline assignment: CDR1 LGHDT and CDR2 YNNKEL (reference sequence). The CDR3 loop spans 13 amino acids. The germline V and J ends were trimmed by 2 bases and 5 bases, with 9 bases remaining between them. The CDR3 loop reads CASSQFLGTEAFF. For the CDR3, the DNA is TGTGCCAGCAGCCAATTCCTTGGGACTGAAGCTTTCTTT.

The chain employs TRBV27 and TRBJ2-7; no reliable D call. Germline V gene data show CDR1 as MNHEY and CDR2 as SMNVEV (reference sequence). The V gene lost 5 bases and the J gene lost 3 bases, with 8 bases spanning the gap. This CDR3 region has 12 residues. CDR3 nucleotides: TGTGCCAGCAGTGGTCCGAGCTACGAGCAGTACTTC. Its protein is CASSGPSYEQYF.

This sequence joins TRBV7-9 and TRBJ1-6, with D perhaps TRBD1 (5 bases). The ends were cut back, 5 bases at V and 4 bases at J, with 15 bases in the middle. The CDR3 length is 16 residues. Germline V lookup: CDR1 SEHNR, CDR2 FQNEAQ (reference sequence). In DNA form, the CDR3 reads TGTGCCAGCAGCCGAGATAGGACAATTTATAATTCACCCCTCCACTTT. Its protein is CASSRDRTIYNSPLHF.